Here is one TCR beta chain with its context. Its matching antigen is unknown. This sample is drawn from a study of Tregs in tolerant kidney transplant recipients. About the study: Recipients received nonmyeloablative bone marrow transplants from related graft donors, with transient mixed chimerism.

CDR1 and CDR2 from the germline V gene are SGHTA and FQGTGA. CDR3 size: 13 residues. The J segment lost 12 bases and the V segment lost 0 bases, leaving 3 bases of the junction unmatched. Method: immunoSEQ multiplex PCR; TCRdb's copy keeps in-frame clones and lacks some. The sample records approximately 75,000 clones, less than 95% being singletons. Whole-study findings and limits: Activated donor B cell expansion appeared to reveal the most relevant donor-specific TCRbeta repertoire. This study did not directly address biological reproducibility.

J is TRBJ2-1 and V is TRBV7-3, with 9 bases that match TRBD2. The input for sequencing was Tregs from blood, taken before the transplant. The TCR originated in a human donor who received a combined kidney and bone marrow transplant. The CDR3, as DNA: TGTGCCAGCAGCTTAACCGGGACTAGCTTGCAGTTCTTC. It codes for CASSLTGTSLQFF. The full variable domain, its missing parts supplied by reference TRBV7-3 and TRBJ2-1, is GAGVSQTPSNKVTEKGKYVELRCDPISGHTALYWYRQSLGQGPEFLIYFQGTGAADDSGLPNDRFFAVRPEGSVSTLKIQRTERGDSAVYLCASSLTGTSLQFFGPGTRLTVL.